The entry below describes one T cell receptor (beta chain). The junction does not match germline at one end; this may be a read error. The data were taken from a study of cytomegalovirus exposure and HLA in healthy donors. The PCR was carried out with 60 Vbeta primers and 13 Jbeta primers. The method was immunoSEQ multiplex PCR; TCRdb's version includes in-frame clones alone and lacks a portion of them. The table has 95,000 to 150,000 clones, about three fifths seen once. Sequencing was performed on PBMCs. The TCR originated in a woman aged 40 to 55 in good health and CMV-seropositive.

CDR3 in amino acids: CSSRGLGDEQFF. Written as DNA, the CDR3 is TGTTCCAGCCGGGGACTAGGCGATGAGCAGTTCTTC. The rearrangement links TRBV7-9 to TRBJ2-1; 8 bases fit TRBD2. There are 12 residues in the CDR3. Germline values: CDR1 SEHNR, CDR2 FQNEAQ (reference sequence).